A single sample gave rise to the 7 T cell receptor beta chains below, sequenced in a study of blood T cells in healthy people across ages. A J-beta primer mix and a sample-barcoded 5' primer were used in a second PCR of about 7 to 12 cycles. One entry per CDR3 protein results from TCRdb running MiXCR on the 5' RACE reads. The data hold approximately 730,000 distinct CDR3 sequences, with roughly 43% observed a single time. The sequenced material came from blood. Receptors were obtained from a woman aged 55-70 years in good health.

This rearrangement joins TRBV20-1 to TRBJ1-1; 7 bases are shared with TRBD1. Germline loops: CDR1 DFQATT, CDR2 SNEGSKA (reference sequence). CDR3 length: 14 amino acids. Unmatched junction bases numbered 11, after V lost 4 bases and J lost 6 bases. CDR3 residues: CSATNPGGSAEAFF. The CDR3 DNA is TGCAGTGCTACCAACCCAGGGGGTTCCGCTGAAGCTTTCTTT.

The chain recombines TRBV4-3 with TRBJ2-1; D is uncertain. This CDR3 has 16 residues. Germline CDR1 reads LGHNA; CDR2 reads YSLEER. V lost 0 bases to trimming and J lost 2 bases, with 11 bases between them. In nucleotides, the CDR3 is TGCGCCAGCAGCCAAGATTATAGACTCCCCTACAATGAGCAGTTCTTC. The encoded protein is CASSQDYRLPYNEQFF.

The rearrangement links TRBV7-3 to TRBJ1-5, with D perhaps matching TRBD1 (6 bases). The CDR3 is made up of 15 amino acids. The V and J ends lost 5 bases and 6 bases respectively, with 17 bases between them. Germline V gene lookup returns CDR1 SGHTA and CDR2 FQGTGA. The CDR3 DNA reads TGTGCCAGCAGCCCCGACGGAGGAGGGGGTCAGCCCCAGCATTTT. Residues: CASSPDGGGGQPQHF.

The V gene is TRBV20-1, the J gene TRBJ2-3; D is ambiguous. Trimming shortened V by 2 bases and J by 5 bases, and 11 bases separated the two germline ends. The CDR3 has 13 residues. The germline V gene encodes CDR1 DFQATT and CDR2 SNEGSKA (reference sequence). CDR3 coding DNA: TGCAGTGCTAGACATCGGGTAGGAGATACGCAGTATTTT. It is translated as CSARHRVGDTQYF.

CDR3 nucleotide sequence: TGTGCCAGCAGCTTAGTCCCGTCTGGCGGGGGGTGGTACTTC. Protein: CASSLVPSGGGWYF. V usage is TRBV7-3 and J usage is TRBJ2-5, with 8 nucleotides matching TRBD2. V lost 2 bases to trimming and J lost 13 bases; unmatched junction nucleotides: 12. The germline CDR1 and CDR2 sequences are SGHTA and FQGTGA. The CDR3 runs to 14 residues.

In DNA form, the CDR3 reads TGTGCCAGCAGCCAACTAGGGGCCGTTGGAAACACCATATATTTT. This sequence encodes CASSQLGAVGNTIYF. The chain carries TRBV14 and TRBJ1-3, with a possible D match to TRBD1 (5 bases). The CDR3 extends over 15 amino acids. The germline V gene encodes CDR1 SGHDN and CDR2 FVKESK. The V end was cut by 2 bases, the J end by 3 bases, with 11 bases between.

V is TRBV12-3 or TRBV12-4 and J is TRBJ1-2, with D unclear. This CDR3 spans 17 amino acids. V shed 6 bases and J shed 0 bases, with 20 bases lying between them. CDR3 amino acids: CASSTRRGLTSNYGYTF. CDR3 nucleotides: TGTGCCAGCAGCACCAGGCGGGGTCTCACCTCTAACTATGGCTACACCTTC.